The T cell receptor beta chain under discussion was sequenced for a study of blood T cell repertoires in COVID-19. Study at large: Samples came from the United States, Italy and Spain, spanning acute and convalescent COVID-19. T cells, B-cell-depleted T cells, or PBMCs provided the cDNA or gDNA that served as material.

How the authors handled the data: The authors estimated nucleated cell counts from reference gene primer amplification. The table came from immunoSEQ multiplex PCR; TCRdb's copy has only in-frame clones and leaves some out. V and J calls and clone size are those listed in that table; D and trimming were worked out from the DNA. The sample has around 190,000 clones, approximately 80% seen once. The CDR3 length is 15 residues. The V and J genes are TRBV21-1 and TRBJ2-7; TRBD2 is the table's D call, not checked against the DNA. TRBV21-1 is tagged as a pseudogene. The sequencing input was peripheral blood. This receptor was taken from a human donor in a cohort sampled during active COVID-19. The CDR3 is CASSSRRGEHYEQYF. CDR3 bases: TGTGCCAGCAGCTCCCGTCGGGGTGAGCACTACGAGCAGTACTTC.